This T cell receptor beta chain originates from a study of T cells in localized non-small cell lung cancer. TCRdb's copy holds only in-frame clones and misses some; the assay was immunoSEQ multiplex PCR. The sample holds approximately 17,000 clones, about 80% seen once. Sample: peripheral blood, taken before any cancer treatment. The receptor comes from a male donor at least 60 years old with stage I lung adenocarcinoma.

CDR3 amino acids: CSVEDPSRSSYNEQFF. The CDR3 nucleotides read TGCAGCGTTGAAGACCCCTCTCGGAGCTCCTACAATGAGCAGTTCTTC. The chain joins TRBV29-1 to TRBJ2-1, with D unclear. Germline lookup yields CDR1 SQVTM and CDR2 ANQGSEA. Trimming left V 0 bases short and J 0 bases short, with 12 bases between. The CDR3 contains 16 residues.